The subject of this entry is one T cell receptor beta chain. Antigen specificity is unknown. The sample comes from a study of shared clonotypes between healthy human individuals. General study results and limits: Lower generation probabilities were found for non-shared clonotypes than for those shared by all four donors.

Germline V gene data show CDR1 as SGHRS and CDR2 as YFSETQ. V lost 4 bases, J lost 2 bases, and 11 bases lay in between. The CDR3 has 14 residues. Recent vaccinations or acute infections were absent in the healthy HIV-negative adult donors. Deep-level assay runs were performed. Generated by immunoSEQ multiplex PCR, the TCRdb table keeps only in-frame clones and is missing some. The table shows 2 million to 2.5 million clones, with 85% to 95% occurring only once. Sequencing was carried out using naive CD4+ T cells from PBMCs. Subset denoted: CD45RA+ positively selected. This receptor was identified in a young man in good health. Some clones in this sample may be carry-over from other donors' samples. The chain has TRBV5-1 and TRBJ2-3; D is unclear. The CDR3 region is CASSPGGDTDTQYF. As DNA, the CDR3 is TGCGCCAGCAGCCCTGGTGGGGACACAGATACGCAGTATTTT.